This T cell receptor beta chain was captured in a study of OX40 agonist ivuxolimab in advanced cancers. As to this clone: The antigen is undetermined.

Study-wide findings and caveats: What antigens the expanded peripheral T cells recognized was never established.

TCRdb's table, derived via immunoSEQ multiplex PCR, lists solely in-frame clones and lacks some. The top ten clones hold about 1.1% of a sample with over 100,000 clones, 90% of them seen once. Germline lookup yields CDR1 SGHRS and CDR2 YFSETQ. CDR3 length: 14 residues. The J segment lost 9 bases and the V segment lost 0 bases, leaving 2 bases of the junction unmatched. This clonotype was sampled from an adult with an advanced solid tumor such as melanoma, head and neck, liver or kidney cancer. Sequencing used CD4+ or CD8+ T cells sorted from blood, obtained in a trial of the OX40 agonist ivuxolimab. V usage is TRBV5-1 and J usage is TRBJ2-1; 11 bases are a match to TRBD2. The CDR3 loop reads CASSLGLAGSEQFF. CDR3 nucleotide sequence: TGCGCCAGCAGCTTGGGACTAGCGGGATCTGAGCAGTTCTTC.